The clone carrying this T cell receptor beta chain appeared many times. Its target is not known. This sample was taken from a study of T cells in Graves' hyperthyroidism and ophthalmopathy. CDR1 is DFQATT, CDR2 SNEGSKA, per germline (reference sequence). The CDR3 has 13 amino acids. V was trimmed by 5 bases and J by 10 bases, leaving 15 bases between them. Study-level results: Ophthalmopathy cases were set apart from stable hyperthyroidism by a 13 V-J model. Within blood appeared most thyroid clonotypes that had expanded above 0.001.

RNA transcripts yielded amplified TCR beta CDR3 regions. HTBI primers were used for first-round RT-PCR of the TCR CDR3. Each CDR3 protein gets one entry after TCRdb re-called the multiplex PCR reads with MiXCR. Of 190,000 or so distinct CDR3 sequences in the sample, about a sixth are singletons; the top ten hold approximately 40%. Graves' hyperthyroidism was deemed stable given no ophthalmopathy progression within 18 months. The study based diagnoses on clinical symptoms, serum thyroxine and TRAb, thyroid ultrasound and orbital computed tomography. This clonotype originated in a man aged 35 to 55 with Graves' hyperthyroidism. The chain uses TRBV20-1 and TRBJ1-6; D may be TRBD1 (5 bases). The sample taken for sequencing was blood. CDR3 region: CSAPGTLGSPLHF. In DNA form, the CDR3 reads TGCAGTGCTCCCGGGACCTTGGGATCACCCCTCCACTTT.